This T cell receptor beta chain was documented in a study of blood T cell repertoires in COVID-19. Per the study methods: Nucleated cell number was recorded as an estimate derived from reference gene primer amplification. The data were produced by immunoSEQ multiplex PCR, yet TCRdb's version contains in-frame clones alone and is incomplete. V and J calls and clone size are given by that table; D and trimming were obtained from the DNA. Found here are 300,000 to 400,000 clones, about 87% of them singletons; the top ten hold roughly 9.9%. CDR1 and CDR2 from the germline V gene are MNHNS and SASEGT. The CDR3 is 17 amino acids. Trimming stripped 4 bases from V and 3 bases from J, with 22 bases between.

The sequencing input was peripheral blood. The receptor was isolated from a man aged 25-45 years with COVID-19, enrolled during active disease. This chain links TRBV6-1 with TRBJ2-7; a possible D gene is TRBD2 (5 bases). For the CDR3, the DNA is TGTGCCAGCAGTGTAATTCCTGGAAGTGGAGGAGGCTACGAGCAGTACTTC. Its protein product is CASSVIPGSGGGYEQYF.